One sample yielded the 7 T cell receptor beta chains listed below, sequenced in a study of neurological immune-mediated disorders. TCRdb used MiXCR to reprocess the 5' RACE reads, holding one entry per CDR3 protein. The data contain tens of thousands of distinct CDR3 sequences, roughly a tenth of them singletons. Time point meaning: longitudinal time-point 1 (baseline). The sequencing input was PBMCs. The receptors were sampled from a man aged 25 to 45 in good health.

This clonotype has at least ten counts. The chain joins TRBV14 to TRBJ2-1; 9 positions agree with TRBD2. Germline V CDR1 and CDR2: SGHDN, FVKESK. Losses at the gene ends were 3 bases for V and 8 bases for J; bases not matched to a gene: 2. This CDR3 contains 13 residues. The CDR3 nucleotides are TGTGCCAGCAGCCACCGACTAGCGGATGAGCAGTTCTTC. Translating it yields CASSHRLADEQFF. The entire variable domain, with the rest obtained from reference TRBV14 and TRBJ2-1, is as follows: EAGVTQFPSHSVIEKGQTVTLRCDPISGHDNLYWYRRVMGKEIKFLLHFVKESKQDESGMPNNRFLAERTGGTYSTLKVQPAELEDSGVYFCASSHRLADEQFFGPGTRLTVL.

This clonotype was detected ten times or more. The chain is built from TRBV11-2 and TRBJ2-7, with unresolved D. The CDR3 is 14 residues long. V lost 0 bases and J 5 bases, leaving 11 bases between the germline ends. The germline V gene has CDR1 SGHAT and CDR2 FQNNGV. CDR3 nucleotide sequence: TGTGCCAGCAGCTTAGATCCTACAGAACACGAGCAGTACTTC. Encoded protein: CASSLDPTEHEQYF.

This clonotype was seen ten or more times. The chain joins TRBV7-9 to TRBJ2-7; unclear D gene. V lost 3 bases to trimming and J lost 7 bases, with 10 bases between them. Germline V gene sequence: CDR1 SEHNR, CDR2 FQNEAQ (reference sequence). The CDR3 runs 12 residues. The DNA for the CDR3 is TGTGCCAGCAGCTTGACCTTGGAAGAGCAGTACTTC. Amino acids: CASSLTLEEQYF.

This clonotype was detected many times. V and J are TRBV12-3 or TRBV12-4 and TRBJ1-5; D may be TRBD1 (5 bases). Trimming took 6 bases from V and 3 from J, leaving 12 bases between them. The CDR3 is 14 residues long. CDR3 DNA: TGTGCCAGCAGCCCCCGGGGCCCCAATCAGCCCCAGCATTTT. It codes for CASSPRGPNQPQHF.

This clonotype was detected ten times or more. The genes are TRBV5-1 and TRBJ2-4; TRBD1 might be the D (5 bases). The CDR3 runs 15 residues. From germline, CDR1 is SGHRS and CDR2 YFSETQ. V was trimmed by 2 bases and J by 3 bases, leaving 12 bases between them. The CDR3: CASSLGGAGKNIQYF. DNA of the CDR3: TGCGCCAGCAGCTTAGGTGGGGCAGGCAAAAACATTCAGTACTTC. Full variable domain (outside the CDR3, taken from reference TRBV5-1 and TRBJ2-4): KAGVTQTPRYLIKTRGQQVTLSCSPISGHRSVSWYQQTPGQGLQFLFEYFSETQRNKGNFPGRFSGRQFSNSRSEMNVSTLELGDSALYLCASSLGGAGKNIQYFGAGTRLSVL.

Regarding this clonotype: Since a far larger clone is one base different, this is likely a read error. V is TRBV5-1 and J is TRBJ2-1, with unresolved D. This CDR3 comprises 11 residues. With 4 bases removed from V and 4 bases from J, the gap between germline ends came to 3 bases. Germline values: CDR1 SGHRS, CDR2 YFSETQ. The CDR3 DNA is TGCGCCAGCAGCGTATACAATGAGCAGTTCTTC. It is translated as CASSVYNEQFF.

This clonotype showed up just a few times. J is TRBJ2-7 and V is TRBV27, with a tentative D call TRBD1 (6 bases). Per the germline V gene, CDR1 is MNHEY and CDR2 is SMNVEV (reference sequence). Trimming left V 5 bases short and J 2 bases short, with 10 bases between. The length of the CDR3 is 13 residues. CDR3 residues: CASSIRGTYEQYF. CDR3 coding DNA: TGTGCCAGCAGTATCAGGGGCACCTACGAGCAGTACTTC.